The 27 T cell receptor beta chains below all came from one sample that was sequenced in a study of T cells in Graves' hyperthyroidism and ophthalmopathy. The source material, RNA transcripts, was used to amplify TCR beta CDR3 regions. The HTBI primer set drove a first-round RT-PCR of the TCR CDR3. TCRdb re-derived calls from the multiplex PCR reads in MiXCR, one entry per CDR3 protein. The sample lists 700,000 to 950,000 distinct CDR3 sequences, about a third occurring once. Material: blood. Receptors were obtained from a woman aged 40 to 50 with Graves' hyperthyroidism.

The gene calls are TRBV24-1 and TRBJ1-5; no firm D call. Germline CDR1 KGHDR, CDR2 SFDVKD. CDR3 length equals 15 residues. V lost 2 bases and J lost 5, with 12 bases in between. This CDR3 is CATSDSGPGDQPQHF. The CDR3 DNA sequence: TGTGCCACCAGTGATTCAGGACCGGGTGATCAGCCCCAGCATTTT.

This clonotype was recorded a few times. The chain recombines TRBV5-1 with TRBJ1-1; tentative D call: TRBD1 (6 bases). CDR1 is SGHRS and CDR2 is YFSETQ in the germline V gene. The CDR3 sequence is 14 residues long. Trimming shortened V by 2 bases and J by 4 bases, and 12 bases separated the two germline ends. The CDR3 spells CASSFTGTGTEAFF. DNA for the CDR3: TGCGCCAGCAGCTTCACAGGGACGGGCACTGAAGCTTTCTTT. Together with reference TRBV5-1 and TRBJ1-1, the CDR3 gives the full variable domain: KAGVTQTPRYLIKTRGQQVTLSCSPISGHRSVSWYQQTPGQGLQFLFEYFSETQRNKGNFPGRFSGRQFSNSRSEMNVSTLELGDSALYLCASSFTGTGTEAFFGQGTRLTVV.

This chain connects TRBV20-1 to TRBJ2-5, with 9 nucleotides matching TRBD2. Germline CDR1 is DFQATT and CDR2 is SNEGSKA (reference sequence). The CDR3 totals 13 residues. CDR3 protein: CSVGGLAGETQYF. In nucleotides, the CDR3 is TGCAGCGTTGGGGGACTAGCTGGGGAGACCCAGTACTTC.

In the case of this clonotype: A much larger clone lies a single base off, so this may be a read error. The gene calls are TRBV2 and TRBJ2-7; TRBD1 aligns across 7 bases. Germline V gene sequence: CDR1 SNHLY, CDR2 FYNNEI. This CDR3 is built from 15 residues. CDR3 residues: CANSEGGTTLYEQYF. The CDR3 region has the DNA TGTGCCAACAGTGAAGGGGGCACCACTCTCTACGAGCAGTACTTC.

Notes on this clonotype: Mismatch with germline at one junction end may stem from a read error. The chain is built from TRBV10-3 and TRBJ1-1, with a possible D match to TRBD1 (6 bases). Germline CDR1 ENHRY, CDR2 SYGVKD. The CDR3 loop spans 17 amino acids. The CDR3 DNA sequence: TGTGCCAGCAGTTATTATCCCACAGGGCGGCAGAACACTGAAGCTTTCTTT. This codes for CASSYYPTGRQNTEAFF.

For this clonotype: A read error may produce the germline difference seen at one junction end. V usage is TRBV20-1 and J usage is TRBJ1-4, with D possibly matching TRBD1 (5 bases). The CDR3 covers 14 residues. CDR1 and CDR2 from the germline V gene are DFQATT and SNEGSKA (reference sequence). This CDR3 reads CSAKTDSISDTDLF. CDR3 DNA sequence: TGCAGTGCTAAGACTGACTCTATATCGGACACAGACCTTTTT.

The CDR3 DNA follows: TGTGCCGGAGGGGCGGGGGAGACCCAGTACTTC. Encoded protein: CAGGAGETQYF. The gene calls are TRBV28 and TRBJ2-5; a possible D gene is TRBD2 (6 bases). This CDR3 comprises 11 residues. Germline V CDR1 and CDR2: MDHEN, SYDVKM. Trimming pared 11 bases from V and 5 bases from J, leaving 12 bases between.

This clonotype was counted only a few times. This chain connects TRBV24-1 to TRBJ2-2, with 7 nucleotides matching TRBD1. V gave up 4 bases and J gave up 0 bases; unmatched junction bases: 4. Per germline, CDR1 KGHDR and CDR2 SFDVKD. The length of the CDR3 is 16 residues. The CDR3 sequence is CATSETGTANTGELFF. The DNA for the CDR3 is TGTGCCACCAGTGAGACCGGGACAGCGAACACCGGGGAGCTGTTTTTT.

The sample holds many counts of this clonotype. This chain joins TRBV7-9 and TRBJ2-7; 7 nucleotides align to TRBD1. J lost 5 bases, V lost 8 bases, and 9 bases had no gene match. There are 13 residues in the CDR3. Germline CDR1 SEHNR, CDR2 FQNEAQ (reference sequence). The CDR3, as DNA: TGTGCCAGCGCCGGACAGGTGGGCCACGAGCAGTACTTC. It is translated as CASAGQVGHEQYF. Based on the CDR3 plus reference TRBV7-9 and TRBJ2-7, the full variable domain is DTGVSQNPRHKITKRGQNVTFRCDPISEHNRLYWYRQTLGQGPEFLTYFQNEAQLEKSRLLSDRFSAERPKGSFSTLEIQRTEQGDSAMYLCASAGQVGHEQYFGPGTRLTVT.

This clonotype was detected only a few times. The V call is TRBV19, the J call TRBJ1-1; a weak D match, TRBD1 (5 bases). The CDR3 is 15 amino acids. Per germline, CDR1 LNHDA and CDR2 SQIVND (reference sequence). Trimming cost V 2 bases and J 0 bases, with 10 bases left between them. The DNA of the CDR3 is TGTGCCAGTAGTATAAGAAGAGGGGTGAACACTGAAGCTTTCTTT. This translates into CASSIRRGVNTEAFF.

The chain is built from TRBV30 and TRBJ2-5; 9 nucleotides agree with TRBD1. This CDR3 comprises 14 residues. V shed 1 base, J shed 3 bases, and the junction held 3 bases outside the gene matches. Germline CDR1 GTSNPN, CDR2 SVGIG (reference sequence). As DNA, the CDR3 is TGTGCCTGGAGTGCGACAGGGGGGGAAGAGACCCAGTACTTC. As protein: CAWSATGGEETQYF.

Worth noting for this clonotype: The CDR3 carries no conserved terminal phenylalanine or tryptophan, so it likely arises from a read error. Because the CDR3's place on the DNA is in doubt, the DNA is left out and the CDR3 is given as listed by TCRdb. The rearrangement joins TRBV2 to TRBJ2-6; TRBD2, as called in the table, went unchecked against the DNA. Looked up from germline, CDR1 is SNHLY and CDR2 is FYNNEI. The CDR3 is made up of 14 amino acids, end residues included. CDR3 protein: CASSYPHGLAGTNT.

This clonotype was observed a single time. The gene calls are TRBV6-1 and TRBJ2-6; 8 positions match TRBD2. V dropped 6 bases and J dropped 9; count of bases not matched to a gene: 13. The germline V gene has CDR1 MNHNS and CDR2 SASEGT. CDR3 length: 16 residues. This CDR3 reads CASSSPWREEDNVLTF. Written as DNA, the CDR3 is TGTGCCAGCAGCTCCCCATGGCGGGAGGAGGACAACGTCCTGACTTTC.

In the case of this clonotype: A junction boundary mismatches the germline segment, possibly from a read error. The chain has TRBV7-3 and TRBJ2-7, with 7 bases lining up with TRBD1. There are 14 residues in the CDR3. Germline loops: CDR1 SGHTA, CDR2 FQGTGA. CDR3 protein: CASSQVRTGYEQYF. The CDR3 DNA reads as TGCGCCAGCAGCCAAGTACGGACAGGCTACGAGCAGTACTTC.

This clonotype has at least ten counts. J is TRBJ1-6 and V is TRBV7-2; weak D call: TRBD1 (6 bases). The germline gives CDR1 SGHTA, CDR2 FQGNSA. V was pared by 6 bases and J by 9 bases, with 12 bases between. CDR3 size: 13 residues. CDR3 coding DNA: TGTGCCAGCAGACCTGGACAGAGTTCACCCCTCCACTTT. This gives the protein CASRPGQSSPLHF.

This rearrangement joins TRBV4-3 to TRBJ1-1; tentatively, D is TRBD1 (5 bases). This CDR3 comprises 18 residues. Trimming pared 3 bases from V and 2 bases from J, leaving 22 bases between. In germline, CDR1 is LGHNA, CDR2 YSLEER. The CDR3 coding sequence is TGCGCCAGCAGCCACGCGAAGGGACGTCAGGGTTACAACACTGAAGCTTTCTTT. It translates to CASSHAKGRQGYNTEAFF.

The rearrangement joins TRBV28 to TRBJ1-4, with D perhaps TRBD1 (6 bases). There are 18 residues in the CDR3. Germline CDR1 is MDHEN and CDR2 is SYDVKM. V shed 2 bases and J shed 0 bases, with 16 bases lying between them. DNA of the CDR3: TGTGCCAGCAGTTTACTGGACAGCATCTCACCAACTAATGAAAAACTGTTTTTT. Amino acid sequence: CASSLLDSISPTNEKLFF.

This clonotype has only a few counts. The CDR3 DNA follows: TGTGCCAGTAGTATCTCTGAGCGGCTGTACCAAGAGACCCAGTACTTC. Translated, it gives CASSISERLYQETQYF. The chain combines TRBV19 with TRBJ2-5, with a possible D match to TRBD2 (5 bases). The CDR3 has 16 amino acids. Germline-derived CDR1 and CDR2 are LNHDA and SQIVND (reference sequence). V was clipped by 3 bases and J by 0 bases, with 14 bases between them. The entire variable domain, with the rest obtained from reference TRBV19 and TRBJ2-5, is as follows: DGGITQSPKYLFRKEGQNVTLSCEQNLNHDAMYWYRQDPGQGLRLIYYSQIVNDFQKGDIAEGYSVSREKKESFPLTVTSAQKNPTAFYLCASSISERLYQETQYFGPGTRLLVL.

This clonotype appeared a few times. CDR3 residues: CAWSVTGELFF. The CDR3 DNA is TGTGCCTGGAGTGTAACCGGGGAGCTGTTTTTT. V and J are TRBV30 and TRBJ2-2; D unresolved. Germline CDR1 and CDR2: GTSNPN and SVGIG (reference sequence). Trimming left V 0 bases short and J 5 bases short, with 1 base between. The CDR3 extends over 11 amino acids.

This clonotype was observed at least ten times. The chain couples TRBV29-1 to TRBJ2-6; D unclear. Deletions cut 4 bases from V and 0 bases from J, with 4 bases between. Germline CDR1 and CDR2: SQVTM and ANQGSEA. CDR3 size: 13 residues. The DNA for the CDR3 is TGCAGCGTTGCAGACTCTGGGGCCAACGTCCTGACTTTC. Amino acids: CSVADSGANVLTF.

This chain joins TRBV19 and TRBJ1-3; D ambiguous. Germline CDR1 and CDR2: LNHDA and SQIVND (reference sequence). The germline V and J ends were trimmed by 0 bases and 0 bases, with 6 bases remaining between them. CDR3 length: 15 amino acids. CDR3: CASSIDGVSGNTIYF. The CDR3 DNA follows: TGTGCCAGTAGTATAGACGGCGTCTCTGGAAACACCATATATTTT.

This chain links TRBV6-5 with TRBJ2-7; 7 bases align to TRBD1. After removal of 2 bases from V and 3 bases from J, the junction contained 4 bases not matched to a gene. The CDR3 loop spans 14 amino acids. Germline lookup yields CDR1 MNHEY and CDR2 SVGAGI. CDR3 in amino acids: CASSYPRDSYEQYF. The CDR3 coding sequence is TGTGCCAGCAGTTACCCACGGGACAGCTACGAGCAGTACTTC.

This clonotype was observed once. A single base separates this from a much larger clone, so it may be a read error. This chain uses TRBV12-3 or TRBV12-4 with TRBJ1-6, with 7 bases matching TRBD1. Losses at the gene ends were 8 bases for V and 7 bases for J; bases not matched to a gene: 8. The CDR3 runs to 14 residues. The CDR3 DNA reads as TGTGCCAGCGGTACGAGGACAGGAAATTCACCCCTCCACTTT. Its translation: CASGTRTGNSPLHF.

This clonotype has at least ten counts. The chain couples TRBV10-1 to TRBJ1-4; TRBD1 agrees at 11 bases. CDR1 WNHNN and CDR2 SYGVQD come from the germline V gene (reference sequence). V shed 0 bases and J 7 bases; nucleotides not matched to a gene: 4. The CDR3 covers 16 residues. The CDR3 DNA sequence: TGCGCCAGCAGTGAGTCGCCGGGACAGGGGGGTGAAAAACTGTTTTTT. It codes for CASSESPGQGGEKLFF.

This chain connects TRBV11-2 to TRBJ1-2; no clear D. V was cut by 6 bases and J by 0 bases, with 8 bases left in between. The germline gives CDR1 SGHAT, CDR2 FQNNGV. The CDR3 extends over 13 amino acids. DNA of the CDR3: TGTGCCAGCAGTCCCATCTCTAACTATGGCTACACCTTC. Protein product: CASSPISNYGYTF.

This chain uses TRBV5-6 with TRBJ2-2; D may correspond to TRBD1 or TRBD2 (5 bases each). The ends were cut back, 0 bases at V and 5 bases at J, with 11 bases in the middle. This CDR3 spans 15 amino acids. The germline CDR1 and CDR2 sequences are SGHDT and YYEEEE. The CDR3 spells CASSLEGSGTGELFF. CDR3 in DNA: TGTGCCAGCAGCTTGGAGGGGAGTGGGACCGGGGAGCTGTTTTTT. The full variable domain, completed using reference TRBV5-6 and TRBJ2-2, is DAGVTQSPTHLIKTRGQQVTLRCSPKSGHDTVSWYQQALGQGPQFIFQYYEEEERQRGNFPDRFSGHQFPNYSSELNVNALLLGDSALYLCASSLEGSGTGELFFGEGSRLTVL.

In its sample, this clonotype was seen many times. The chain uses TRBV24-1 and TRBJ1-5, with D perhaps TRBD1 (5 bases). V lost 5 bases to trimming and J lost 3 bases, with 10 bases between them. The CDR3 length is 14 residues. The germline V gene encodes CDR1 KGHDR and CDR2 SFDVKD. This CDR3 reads CATSARAFNQPQHF. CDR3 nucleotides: TGTGCCACCAGTGCCAGGGCTTTCAATCAGCCCCAGCATTTT.